This entry concerns a single T cell receptor beta chain. No cognate antigen has been identified for it. Base qualities are not recorded, but no much larger clone differs from it by a single base. The V end gives up 6 bases and the J end 1 base, leaving 8 bases in the junction not matched to a gene. The CDR3 runs 14 residues from the cysteine to the phenylalanine. The DNA shown is the 42-base CDR3, in frame from base 1. The germline V gene (reference sequence) specifies DFQATT as CDR1 and SNEGSKA as CDR2. The sample belongs to a study of T-cell memory formation after mild COVID-19 (dated by TCRdb to the early 2020s). General notes on the study: TCR sequence clusters from the two donors were found to be largely donor specific. In a couple of donors, T-cell clones that expanded and contracted after mild COVID-19 were followed by sequencing TCRalpha and TCRbeta repertoires longitudinally. The cohort comprised two young, previously healthy adult volunteers, one female and one male. What the authors observed across the whole study: Contracting CD4+ clones appeared mostly in the CM and EM memory subsets, whereas CD8+ clones were enriched in EMRA. Some responding clones were detected in pre-infection memory, which suggested that pre-existing cross-reactive memory T cells had joined the SARS-CoV-2 response. Whether the second-wave clones peaking on day 37 were SARS-CoV-2 specific was not confirmed. Only two mild cases were covered by the study, and larger cohorts that include severe cases with pre-infection samples were considered necessary. From day 15 to 85, contracting clones showed balanced CD4/CD8 phenotypes, whereas a second wave of clones that expanded from day 15 to 37 leaned towards CD4+.

PBMCs were isolated by Ficoll-Paque density gradient centrifugation. Sequencing instrument: Illumina NovaSeq 6000. cDNA libraries for TCRalpha and TCRbeta were prepared by 5'RACE using constant-segment primers, with sample barcodes and unique molecular identifiers added. RNA was extracted from every sample with Trizol reagent. Amplification of the libraries took two PCR steps, and the second step added a second sample barcode plus Illumina TruSeq adapters. Sequencing of libraries was performed on an Illumina NovaSeq with 2 x 150 bp paired-end reads. The authors' analysis ran thus. The reads were demultiplexed and collapsed into UMI-guided consensus sequences using migec v1.2.7. Using mixcr v2.1.11, the UMI consensuses were aligned to TRA and TRB V and J templates and assembled into clonotypes. A clonotype was counted as expanded or contracted only if both edgeR and NoisET called the change significant, with noise models trained on biological replicates. For edgeR calls, the thresholds were a false discovery rate-adjusted p below 0.01 and a log2 fold-change of 1. PCA with hierarchical clustering of max-normalized trajectories of the 1000 most abundant clonotypes was used as exploratory dynamics analysis. Separately sequenced CD4+ and CD8+ repertoires were used to assign the CD4 or CD8 phenotype of responding clones. TCRdb passed the public sequencing reads through fastp at Q25 and MiXCR, retaining productive beta sequences. Each CDR3 protein appears once, grouped with its most common genes and DNA. The V and J calls reflect TCRdb's pipeline rather than the authors' work. The sample records some 210,000 distinct CDR3 sequences, around 20% of which are singletons. The leading ten clones occupy 2.4% of the sample.

Recombination joined TRBV20-1 with TRBJ1-1, and TRBD1 matches 7 of the central bases. The sequence derives from an adult woman who had mild COVID-19 (a few samples of this study predate the infection). The sample titles of this study are shuffled in the database, so cell type and time point are left out; the donor was told from shared clones. Sequenced sample: PBMCs or a T cell subset sorted from them (not recorded which). The sequenced DNA: TGCAGTGCCGGGACGGACAGGACGAACACTGAAGCTTTCTTT. This sequence encodes CSAGTDRTNTEAFF.